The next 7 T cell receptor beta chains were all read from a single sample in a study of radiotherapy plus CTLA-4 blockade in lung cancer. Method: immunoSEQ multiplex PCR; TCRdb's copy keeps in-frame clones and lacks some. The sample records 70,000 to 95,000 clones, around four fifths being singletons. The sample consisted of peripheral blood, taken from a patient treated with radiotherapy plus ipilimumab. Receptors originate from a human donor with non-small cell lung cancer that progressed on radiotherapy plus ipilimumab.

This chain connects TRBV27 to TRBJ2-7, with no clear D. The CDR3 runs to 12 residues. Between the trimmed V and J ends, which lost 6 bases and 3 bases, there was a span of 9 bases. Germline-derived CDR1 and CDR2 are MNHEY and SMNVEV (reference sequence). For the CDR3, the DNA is TGTGCCAGCAGCGGCAGATACTACGAGCAGTACTTC. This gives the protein CASSGRYYEQYF.

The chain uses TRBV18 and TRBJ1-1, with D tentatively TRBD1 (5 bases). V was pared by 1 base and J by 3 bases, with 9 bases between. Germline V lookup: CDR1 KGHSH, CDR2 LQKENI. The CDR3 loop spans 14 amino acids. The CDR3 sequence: CASSPRGEYTEAFF. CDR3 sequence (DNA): TGTGCCAGCTCACCACGAGGGGAATACACTGAAGCTTTCTTT.

CDR3 protein: CSVLPLAGSTDTQYF. The CDR3, as DNA: TGCAGCGTCCTACCACTAGCGGGGAGCACAGATACGCAGTATTTT. This chain uses TRBV29-1 with TRBJ2-3; 10 positions agree with TRBD2. The CDR3 spans 15 residues. Germline CDR1 and CDR2: SQVTM and ANQGSEA. Trimming at V came to 6 bases and at J to 0 bases, leaving 6 bases not matched to a gene.

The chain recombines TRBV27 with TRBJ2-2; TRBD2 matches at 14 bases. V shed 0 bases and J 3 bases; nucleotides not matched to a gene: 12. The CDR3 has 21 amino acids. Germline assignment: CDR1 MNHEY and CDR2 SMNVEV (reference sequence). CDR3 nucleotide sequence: TGTGCCAGCAGTTTATCGACCCAGACTAGCGGGGGGGCTACAGACACCGGGGAGCTGTTTTTT. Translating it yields CASSLSTQTSGGATDTGELFF.

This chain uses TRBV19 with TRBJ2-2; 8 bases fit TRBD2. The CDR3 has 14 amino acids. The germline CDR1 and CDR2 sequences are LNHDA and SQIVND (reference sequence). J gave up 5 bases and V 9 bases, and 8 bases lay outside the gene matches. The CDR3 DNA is TGTGCCAGCAAGCGGGGGCTCGGGACCGGGGAGCTGTTTTTT. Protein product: CASKRGLGTGELFF.

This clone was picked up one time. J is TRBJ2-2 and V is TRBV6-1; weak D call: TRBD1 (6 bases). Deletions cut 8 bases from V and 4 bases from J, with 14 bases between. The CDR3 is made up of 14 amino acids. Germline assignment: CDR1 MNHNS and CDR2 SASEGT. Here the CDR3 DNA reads TGTGCCAGCCTCTGGGACACAATCACCGGGGAGCTGTTTTTT. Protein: CASLWDTITGELFF.

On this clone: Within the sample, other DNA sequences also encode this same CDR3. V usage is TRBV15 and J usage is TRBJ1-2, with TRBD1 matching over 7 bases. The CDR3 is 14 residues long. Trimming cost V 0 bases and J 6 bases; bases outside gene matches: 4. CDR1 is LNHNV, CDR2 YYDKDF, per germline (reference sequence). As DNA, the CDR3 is TGTGCCACCAGCAGAGATAGGGGGCAAGATGGCTACACCTTC. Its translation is CATSRDRGQDGYTF.